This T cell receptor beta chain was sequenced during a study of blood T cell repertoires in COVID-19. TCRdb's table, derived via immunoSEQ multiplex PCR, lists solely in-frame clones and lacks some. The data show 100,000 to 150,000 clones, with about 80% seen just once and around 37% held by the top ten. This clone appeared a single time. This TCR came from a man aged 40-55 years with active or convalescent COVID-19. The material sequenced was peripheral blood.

DNA of the CDR3: TGCGCCAGCGGCGCGGAGTTTGCCGGGGAGCTGTTTTTT. Protein sequence: CASGAEFAGELFF. The chain combines TRBV5-1 with TRBJ2-2; D remains ambiguous. Trimming cost V 7 bases and J 6 bases, with 13 bases left between them. This CDR3 contains 13 residues. Germline values: CDR1 SGHRS, CDR2 YFSETQ. Based on the CDR3 plus reference TRBV5-1 and TRBJ2-2, the full variable domain is KAGVTQTPRYLIKTRGQQVTLSCSPISGHRSVSWYQQTPGQGLQFLFEYFSETQRNKGNFPGRFSGRQFSNSRSEMNVSTLELGDSALYLCASGAEFAGELFFGEGSRLTVL.